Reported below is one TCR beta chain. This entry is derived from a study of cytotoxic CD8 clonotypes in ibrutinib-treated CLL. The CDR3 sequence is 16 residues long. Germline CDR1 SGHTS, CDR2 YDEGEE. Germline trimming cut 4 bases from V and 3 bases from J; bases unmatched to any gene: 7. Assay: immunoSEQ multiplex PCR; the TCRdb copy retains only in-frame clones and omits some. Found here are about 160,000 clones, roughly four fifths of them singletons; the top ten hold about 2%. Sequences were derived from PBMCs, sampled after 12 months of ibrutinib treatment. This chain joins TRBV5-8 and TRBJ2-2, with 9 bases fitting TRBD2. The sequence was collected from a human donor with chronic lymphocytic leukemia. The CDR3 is CASSRGLASHTGELFF. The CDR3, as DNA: TGTGCCAGCAGCCGAGGACTAGCGAGTCACACCGGGGAGCTGTTTTTT.